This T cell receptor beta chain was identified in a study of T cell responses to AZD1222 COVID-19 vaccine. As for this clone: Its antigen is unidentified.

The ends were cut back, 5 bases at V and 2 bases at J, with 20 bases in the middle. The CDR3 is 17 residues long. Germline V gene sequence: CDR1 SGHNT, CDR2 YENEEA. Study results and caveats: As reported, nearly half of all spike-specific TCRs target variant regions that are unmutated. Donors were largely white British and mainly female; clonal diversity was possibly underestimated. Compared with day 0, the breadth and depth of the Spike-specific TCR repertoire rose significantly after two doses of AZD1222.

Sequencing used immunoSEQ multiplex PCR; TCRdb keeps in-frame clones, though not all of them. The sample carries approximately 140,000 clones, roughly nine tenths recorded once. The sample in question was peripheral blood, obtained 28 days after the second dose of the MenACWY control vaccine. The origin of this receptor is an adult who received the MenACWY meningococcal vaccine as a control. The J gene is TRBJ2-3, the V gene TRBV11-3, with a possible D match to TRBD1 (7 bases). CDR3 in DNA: TGTGCCAGCAGCAGAAGCGGGTCAACAGGGGCCACAGATACGCAGTATTTT. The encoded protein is CASSRSGSTGATDTQYF.